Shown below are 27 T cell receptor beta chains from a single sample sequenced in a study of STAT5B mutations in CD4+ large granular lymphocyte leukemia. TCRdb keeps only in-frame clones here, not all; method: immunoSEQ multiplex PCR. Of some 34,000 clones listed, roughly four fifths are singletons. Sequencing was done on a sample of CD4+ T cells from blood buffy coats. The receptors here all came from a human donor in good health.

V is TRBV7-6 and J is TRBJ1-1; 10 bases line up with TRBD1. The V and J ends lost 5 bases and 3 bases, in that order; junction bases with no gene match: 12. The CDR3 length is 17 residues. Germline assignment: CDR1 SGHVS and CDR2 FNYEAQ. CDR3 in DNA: TGTGCCAGCAGCCCGACAGGGGGCGAGGTATTAGACACTGAAGCTTTCTTT. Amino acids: CASSPTGGEVLDTEAFF. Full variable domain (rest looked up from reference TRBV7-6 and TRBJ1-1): GAGVSQSPRYKVTKRGQDVALRCDPISGHVSLYWYRQALGQGPEFLTYFNYEAQQDKSGLPNDRFSAERPEGSISTLTIQRTEQRDSAMYRCASSPTGGEVLDTEAFFGQGTRLTVV.

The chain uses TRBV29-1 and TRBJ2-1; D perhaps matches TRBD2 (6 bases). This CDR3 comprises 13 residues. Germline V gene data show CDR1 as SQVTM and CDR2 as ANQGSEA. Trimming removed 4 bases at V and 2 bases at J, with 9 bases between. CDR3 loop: CSVAGLAYNEQFF. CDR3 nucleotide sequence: TGCAGCGTTGCGGGACTGGCCTACAATGAGCAGTTCTTC.

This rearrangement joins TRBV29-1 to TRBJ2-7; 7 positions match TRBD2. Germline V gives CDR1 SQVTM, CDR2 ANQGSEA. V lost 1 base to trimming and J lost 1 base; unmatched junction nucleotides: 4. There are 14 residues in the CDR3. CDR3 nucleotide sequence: TGCAGCGTTGAAGGCGACGGGGGGTCCTACGAGCAGTACTTC. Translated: CSVEGDGGSYEQYF.

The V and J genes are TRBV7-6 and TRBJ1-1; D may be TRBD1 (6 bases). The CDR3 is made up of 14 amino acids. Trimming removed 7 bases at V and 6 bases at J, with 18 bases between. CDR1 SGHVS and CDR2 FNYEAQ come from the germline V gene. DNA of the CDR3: TGTGCCAGCACTCCCCTTTACAGGGAGCCTGAAGCTTTCTTT. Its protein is CASTPLYREPEAFF.

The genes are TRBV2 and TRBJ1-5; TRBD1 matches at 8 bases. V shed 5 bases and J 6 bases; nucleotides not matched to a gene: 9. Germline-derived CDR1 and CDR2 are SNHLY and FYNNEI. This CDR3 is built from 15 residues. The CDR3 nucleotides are TGTGCCAGCAGTCCCATCCTGACAGGGGTTCAGCCCCAGCATTTT. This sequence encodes CASSPILTGVQPQHF.

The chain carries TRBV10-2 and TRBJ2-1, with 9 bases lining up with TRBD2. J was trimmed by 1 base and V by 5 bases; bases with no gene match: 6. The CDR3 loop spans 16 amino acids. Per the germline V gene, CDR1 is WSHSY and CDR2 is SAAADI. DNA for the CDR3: TGCGCCAGCAGTATTCTAGCGGGGAGTTCCTACAATGAGCAGTTCTTC. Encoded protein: CASSILAGSSYNEQFF.

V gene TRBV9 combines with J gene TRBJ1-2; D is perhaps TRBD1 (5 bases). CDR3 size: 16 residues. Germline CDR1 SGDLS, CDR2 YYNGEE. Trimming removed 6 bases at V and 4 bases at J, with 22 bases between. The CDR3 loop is CASNRDGTTLIYGYTF. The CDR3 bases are TGTGCCAGCAACCGGGACGGAACTACTTTGATCTATGGCTACACCTTC.

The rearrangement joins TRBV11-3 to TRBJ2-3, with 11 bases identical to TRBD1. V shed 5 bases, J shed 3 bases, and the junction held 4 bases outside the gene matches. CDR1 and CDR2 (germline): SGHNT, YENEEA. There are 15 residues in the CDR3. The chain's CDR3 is CASSDRDRGTDTQYF. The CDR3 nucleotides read TGTGCCAGCAGCGACCGGGACAGGGGGACAGATACGCAGTATTTT. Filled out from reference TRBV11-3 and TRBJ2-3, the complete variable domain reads EAGVVQSPRYKIIEKKQPVAFWCNPISGHNTLYWYLQNLGQGPELLIRYENEEAVDDSQLPKDRFSAERLKGVDSTLKIQPAELGDSAVYLCASSDRDRGTDTQYFGPGTRLTVL.

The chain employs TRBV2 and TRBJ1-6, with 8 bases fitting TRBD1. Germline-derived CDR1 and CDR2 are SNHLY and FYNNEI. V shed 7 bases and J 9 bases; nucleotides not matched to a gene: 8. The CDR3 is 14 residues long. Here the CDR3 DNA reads TGTGCCAGCACATATCAGGACAGGGCTTCACCCCTCCACTTT. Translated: CASTYQDRASPLHF.

CDR3: CASSPGLTNYGYTF. CDR3 coding DNA: TGTGCCAGCAGCCCGGGCCTAACTAACTATGGCTACACCTTC. This chain uses TRBV11-1 with TRBJ1-2; D is undetermined. V lost 5 bases to trimming and J lost 0 bases, with 10 bases between them. Looked up from germline, CDR1 is SGHAT and CDR2 is FQDESV (reference sequence). The CDR3 loop spans 14 amino acids. Filled out from reference TRBV11-1 and TRBJ1-2, the complete variable domain reads EAEVAQSPRYKITEKSQAVAFWCDPISGHATLYWYRQILGQGPELLVQFQDESVVDDSQLPKDRFSAERLKGVDSTLKIQPAELGDSAMYLCASSPGLTNYGYTFGSGTRLTVV.

CDR3 loop: CASSQGQGAGELFF. CDR3 nucleotide sequence: TGTGCCAGCAGCCAGGGACAGGGGGCCGGGGAGCTGTTTTTT. V is TRBV11-3 and J is TRBJ2-2, with 11 bases aligning to TRBD1. The CDR3 has 14 amino acids. V trimming: 5 bases; J trimming: 6 bases; junction bases outside the gene matches: 2. Germline-derived CDR1 and CDR2 are SGHNT and YENEEA.

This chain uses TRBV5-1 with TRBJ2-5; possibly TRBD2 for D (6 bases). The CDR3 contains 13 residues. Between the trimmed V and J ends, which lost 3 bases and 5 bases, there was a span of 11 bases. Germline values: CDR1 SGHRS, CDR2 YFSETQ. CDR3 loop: CASSWRGSETQYF. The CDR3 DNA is TGCGCCAGCAGCTGGAGGGGCTCGGAGACCCAGTACTTC.

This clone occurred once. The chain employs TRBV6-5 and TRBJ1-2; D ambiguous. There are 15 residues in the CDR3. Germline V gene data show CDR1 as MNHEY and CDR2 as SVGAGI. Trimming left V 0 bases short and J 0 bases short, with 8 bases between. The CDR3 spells CASSYSVGANYGYTF. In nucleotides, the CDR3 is TGTGCCAGCAGTTACTCGGTCGGGGCTAACTATGGCTACACCTTC.

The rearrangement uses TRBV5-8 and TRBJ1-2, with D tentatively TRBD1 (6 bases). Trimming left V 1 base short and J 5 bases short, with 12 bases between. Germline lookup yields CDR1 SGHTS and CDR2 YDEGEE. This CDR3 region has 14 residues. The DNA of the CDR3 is TGTGCCAGCAGCTTGTCGGGGGGGGCTTATGGCTACACCTTC. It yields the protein CASSLSGGAYGYTF.

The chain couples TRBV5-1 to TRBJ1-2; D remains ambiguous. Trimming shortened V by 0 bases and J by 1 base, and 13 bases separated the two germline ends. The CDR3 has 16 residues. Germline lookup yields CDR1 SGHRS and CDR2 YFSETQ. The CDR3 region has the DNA TGCGCCAGCAGCTTGGCCCCCGATGTCCGTAACTATGGCTACACCTTC. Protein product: CASSLAPDVRNYGYTF.

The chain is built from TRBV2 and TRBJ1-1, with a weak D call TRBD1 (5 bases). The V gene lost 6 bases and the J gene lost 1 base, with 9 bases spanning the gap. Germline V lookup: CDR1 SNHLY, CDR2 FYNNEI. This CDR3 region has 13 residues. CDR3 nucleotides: TGTGCCAGCAGCCGGGACTGGAACACTGAAGCTTTCTTT. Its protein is CASSRDWNTEAFF.

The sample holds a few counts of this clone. CDR3 sequence reads: CASSSTGGSYEQYF. CDR3 bases: TGCGCCAGCAGCTCGACAGGCGGCTCCTACGAGCAGTACTTC. The chain couples TRBV5-1 to TRBJ2-7, with D perhaps TRBD1 (6 bases). Per germline, CDR1 SGHRS and CDR2 YFSETQ. The V end lost 3 bases, the J end lost 0 bases, and 10 bases lay between the germline ends. The CDR3 sequence is 14 residues long.

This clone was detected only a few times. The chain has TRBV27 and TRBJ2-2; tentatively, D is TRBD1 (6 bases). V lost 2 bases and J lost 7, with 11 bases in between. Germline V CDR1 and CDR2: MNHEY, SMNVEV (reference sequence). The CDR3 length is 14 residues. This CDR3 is CASSLKTGIGELFF. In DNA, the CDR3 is TGTGCCAGCAGTTTAAAGACAGGCATCGGGGAGCTGTTTTTT.

The CDR3 protein is CASSLDRVNTEAFF. The CDR3 region has the DNA TGTGCCAGTAGCTTGGACAGGGTGAACACTGAAGCTTTCTTT. The chain carries TRBV19 and TRBJ1-1; 8 bases agree with TRBD1. CDR1 is LNHDA and CDR2 is SQIVND in the germline V gene (reference sequence). J gave up 0 bases and V 6 bases, and 3 bases lay outside the gene matches. The CDR3 has 14 residues.

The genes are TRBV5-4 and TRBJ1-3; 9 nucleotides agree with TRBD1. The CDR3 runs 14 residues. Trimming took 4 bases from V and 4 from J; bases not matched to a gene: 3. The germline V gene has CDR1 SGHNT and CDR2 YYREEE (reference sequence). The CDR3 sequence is CASSVGTGGNTIYF. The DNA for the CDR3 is TGTGCCAGCAGCGTCGGGACAGGGGGAAACACCATATATTTT.

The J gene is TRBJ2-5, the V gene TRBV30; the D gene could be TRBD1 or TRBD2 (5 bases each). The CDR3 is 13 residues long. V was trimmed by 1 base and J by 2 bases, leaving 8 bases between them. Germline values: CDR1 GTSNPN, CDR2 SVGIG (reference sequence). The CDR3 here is CAWSAGRQETQYF. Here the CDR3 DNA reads TGTGCCTGGAGTGCGGGACGACAAGAGACCCAGTACTTC.

The CDR3 DNA reads as TGTGCCATCAGTGATTCCGGGACCCCAGGTCCCGGGGAGCTGTTTTTT. Translating it yields CAISDSGTPGPGELFF. The chain uses TRBV10-3 and TRBJ2-2, with D tentatively TRBD1 or TRBD2 (5 bases each). V lost 3 bases and J lost 6, with 17 bases in between. Germline CDR1 reads ENHRY; CDR2 reads SYGVKD. This CDR3 comprises 16 residues.

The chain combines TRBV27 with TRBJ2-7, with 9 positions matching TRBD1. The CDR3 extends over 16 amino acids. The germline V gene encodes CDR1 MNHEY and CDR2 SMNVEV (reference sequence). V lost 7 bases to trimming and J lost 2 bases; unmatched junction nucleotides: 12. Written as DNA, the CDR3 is TGTGCCAGCACCCCCCGTGGACAGGGGTTTACCTACGAGCAGTACTTC. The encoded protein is CASTPRGQGFTYEQYF.

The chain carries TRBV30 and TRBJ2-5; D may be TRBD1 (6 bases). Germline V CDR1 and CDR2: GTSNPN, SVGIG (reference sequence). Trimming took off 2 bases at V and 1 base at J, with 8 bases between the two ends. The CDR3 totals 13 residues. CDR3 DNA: TGTGCCTGGAGTCAGGGGCTCCAAGAGACCCAGTACTTC. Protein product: CAWSQGLQETQYF.

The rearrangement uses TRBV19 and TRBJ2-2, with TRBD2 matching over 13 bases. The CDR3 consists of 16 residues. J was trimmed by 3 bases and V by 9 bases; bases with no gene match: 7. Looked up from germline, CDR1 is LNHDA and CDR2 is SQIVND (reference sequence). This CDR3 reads CASRLAGGFDTGELFF. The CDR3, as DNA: TGTGCCAGCCGACTAGCGGGAGGTTTCGACACCGGGGAGCTGTTTTTT. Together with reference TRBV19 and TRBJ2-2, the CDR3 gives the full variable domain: DGGITQSPKYLFRKEGQNVTLSCEQNLNHDAMYWYRQDPGQGLRLIYYSQIVNDFQKGDIAEGYSVSREKKESFPLTVTSAQKNPTAFYLCASRLAGGFDTGELFFGEGSRLTVL.

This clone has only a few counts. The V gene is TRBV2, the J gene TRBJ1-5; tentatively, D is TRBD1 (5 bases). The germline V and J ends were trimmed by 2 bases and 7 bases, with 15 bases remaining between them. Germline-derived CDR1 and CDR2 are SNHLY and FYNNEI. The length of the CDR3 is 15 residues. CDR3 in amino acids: CASSESSGGWQPQHF. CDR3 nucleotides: TGTGCCAGCAGTGAAAGCAGCGGGGGTTGGCAGCCCCAGCATTTT.

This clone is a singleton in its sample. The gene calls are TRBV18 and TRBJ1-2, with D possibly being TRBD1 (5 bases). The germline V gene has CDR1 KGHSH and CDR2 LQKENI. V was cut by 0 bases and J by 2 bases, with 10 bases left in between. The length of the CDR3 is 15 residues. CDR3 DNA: TGTGCCAGCTCACCACCGGGACTTATGAACTATGGCTACACCTTC. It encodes CASSPPGLMNYGYTF. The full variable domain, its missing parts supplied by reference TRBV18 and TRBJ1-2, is NAGVMQNPRHLVRRRGQEARLRCSPMKGHSHVYWYRQLPEEGLKFMVYLQKENIIDESGMPKERFSAEFPKEGPSILRIQQVVRGDSAAYFCASSPPGLMNYGYTFGSGTRLTVV.